The 11 T cell receptor beta chains below all came from one sample that was sequenced in a study of CD8 T cells in Susac syndrome. RNA was extracted with the RNeasy kit, and a quantity of roughly 0.5 to 1 ug was reverse transcribed using random hexamers. TCRdb re-called the immunoSEQ multiplex PCR reads through MiXCR, storing one row per CDR3 protein. The repertoire holds about 110,000 distinct CDR3 sequences, with roughly 94% as singletons. Material: CD8+ T cells from PBMCs. The receptors were gathered from a human donor with Susac syndrome.

Here the CDR3 DNA reads TGTGCCAGCAGCAATACAGTGAACACTGAAGCTTTCTTT. It yields the protein CASSNTVNTEAFF. The chain joins TRBV13 to TRBJ1-1; D is ambiguous. Germline V gene lookup returns CDR1 PRHDT and CDR2 FYEKMQ (reference sequence). V was trimmed by 5 bases and J by 0 bases, leaving 7 bases between them. The CDR3 spans 13 residues.

The V call is TRBV20-1, the J call TRBJ2-3; D gene uncertain. Trimming shortened V by 2 bases and J by 2 bases, and 5 bases separated the two germline ends. CDR1 is DFQATT, CDR2 SNEGSKA, per germline (reference sequence). The CDR3 is 12 residues long. The CDR3: CSARNYTDTQYF. DNA for the CDR3: TGCAGTGCTAGAAACTACACAGATACGCAGTATTTT.

The rearrangement uses TRBV18 and TRBJ1-2; D remains unclear. This CDR3 comprises 16 residues. The germline V gene has CDR1 KGHSH and CDR2 LQKENI. V was clipped by 2 bases and J by 0 bases, with 13 bases between them. This CDR3 is CASSPNPDEANYGYTF. In DNA form, the CDR3 reads TGTGCCAGCTCACCAAACCCGGACGAAGCTAACTATGGCTACACCTTC.

This rearrangement joins TRBV5-1 to TRBJ1-2; a weak D match, TRBD1 (6 bases). The CDR3 is 15 residues long. Per the germline V gene, CDR1 is SGHRS and CDR2 is YFSETQ. The V end was cut by 2 bases, the J end by 2 bases, with 13 bases between. CDR3 sequence: CASSLDQGGNYGYTF. The CDR3 DNA reads TGCGCCAGCAGCTTAGACCAAGGGGGAAACTATGGCTACACCTTC.

This chain connects TRBV15 to TRBJ2-2; perhaps D is TRBD1 or TRBD2 (5 bases each). The germline gives CDR1 LNHNV, CDR2 YYDKDF (reference sequence). Trimming pared 3 bases from V and 6 bases from J, leaving 14 bases between. This CDR3 is 15 amino acids long. CDR3 in DNA: TGTGCCACCAGCAGTGGGATTATGGGACCCGGGGAGCTGTTTTTT. Residues: CATSSGIMGPGELFF. Complete variable domain (other parts from reference TRBV15 and TRBJ2-2): DAMVIQNPRYQVTQFGKPVTLSCSQTLNHNVMYWYQQKSSQAPKLLFHYYDKDFNNEADTPDNFQSRRPNTSFCFLDIRSPGLGDTAMYLCATSSGIMGPGELFFGEGSRLTVL.

The chain is built from TRBV29-1 and TRBJ2-5, with unresolved D. CDR1 SQVTM and CDR2 ANQGSEA come from the germline V gene. The CDR3 has 13 residues. The V gene lost 4 bases and the J gene lost 3 bases, with 12 bases spanning the gap. In DNA, the CDR3 is TGCAGCGTTGTATTGGGAATTAAAGAGACCCAGTACTTC. It encodes CSVVLGIKETQYF.

The CDR3 loop reads CSARETRHTF. CDR3 DNA sequence: TGCAGTGCTAGAGAGACCCGTCACACCTTC. This chain uses TRBV20-1 with TRBJ1-2; D remains ambiguous. This CDR3 is 10 amino acids long. The germline V gene has CDR1 DFQATT and CDR2 SNEGSKA (reference sequence). V lost 0 bases and J lost 12, with 8 bases in between.

The CDR3 sequence is CASRPQRGGHYNEQFF. As DNA, the CDR3 is TGTGCCAGCAGACCTCAACGGGGCGGACACTACAATGAGCAGTTCTTC. The chain combines TRBV11-2 with TRBJ2-1; D possibly matches TRBD1 or TRBD2 (5 bases each). From germline, CDR1 is SGHAT and CDR2 FQNNGV. The CDR3 is 16 residues long. V lost 6 bases to trimming and J lost 3 bases, with 18 bases between them. Looking up the rest from reference TRBV11-2 and TRBJ2-1 gives the full variable domain: EAGVAQSPRYKIIEKRQSVAFWCNPISGHATLYWYQQILGQGPKLLIQFQNNGVVDDSQLPKDRFSAERLKGVDSTLKIQPAKLEDSAVYLCASRPQRGGHYNEQFFGPGTRLTVL.

This clonotype was counted between two and nine times. The chain uses TRBV3-1 and TRBJ1-1; D unclear. The germline gives CDR1 LGHDT, CDR2 YNNKEL (reference sequence). The germline V and J ends were trimmed by 0 bases and 2 bases, with 7 bases remaining between them. The CDR3 loop spans 14 amino acids. CDR3 in amino acids: CASSQDPGNTEAFF. CDR3 nucleotides: TGTGCCAGCAGCCAAGATCCCGGAAACACTGAAGCTTTCTTT. Filled out from reference TRBV3-1 and TRBJ1-1, the complete variable domain reads DTAVSQTPKYLVTQMGNDKSIKCEQNLGHDTMYWYKQDSKKFLKIMFSYNNKELIINETVPNRFSPKSPDKAHLNLHINSLELGDSAVYFCASSQDPGNTEAFFGQGTRLTVV.

The chain carries TRBV6-4 and TRBJ2-2; 8 bases align to TRBD2. After removal of 5 bases from V and 4 bases from J, the junction contained 3 bases not matched to a gene. The CDR3 contains 14 residues. Germline CDR1 reads MRHNA; CDR2 reads SNTAGT. The CDR3 DNA sequence: TGTGCCAGCAGTTTACTAGCGGCCACCGGGGAGCTGTTTTTT. Translation: CASSLLAATGELFF.

The genes are TRBV2 and TRBJ2-1, with 11 bases lining up with TRBD2. The germline V gene has CDR1 SNHLY and CDR2 FYNNEI. V shed 5 bases and J 3 bases; nucleotides not matched to a gene: 6. The CDR3 length is 16 residues. CDR3 bases: TGTGCCAGCAGTCCATCACTAGCGGGGGACTACAATGAGCAGTTCTTC. Protein sequence: CASSPSLAGDYNEQFF.